Shown below are 14 T cell receptor beta chains from a single sample sequenced in a study of identical twins. TCRdb passed the 5' RACE reads through MiXCR, listing each CDR3 protein once. The repertoire has about 530,000 distinct CDR3 sequences, 13% to 15% of them found once; the top ten carry 0.35% to 0.45%. The same data also contributed to another study, on yellow fever vaccine responses in identical twins.

Input material: CD4+ T cells sorted from blood. All receptors come from a woman under 30 in good health.

This clonotype was counted only a few times. V gene TRBV5-1 combines with J gene TRBJ1-4; TRBD1 matches 12 bases. The V gene's germline CDR1 is SGHRS and CDR2 YFSETQ. V gave up 0 bases and J gave up 7 bases; unmatched junction bases: 7. The CDR3 extends over 17 amino acids. DNA for the CDR3: TGCGCCAGCAGCTTGGGCGGGACAGGGGGCTTCGGTGAAAAACTGTTTTTT. It encodes CASSLGGTGGFGEKLFF.

This clonotype was seen more than once but under ten times. The genes are TRBV21-1 and TRBJ2-7. TRBV21-1 is deemed a pseudogene. The CDR3 covers 16 residues. This CDR3 reads CASSNSTAGSSYEQYF. The CDR3, as DNA: TGTGCCAGCAGCAATTCTACGGCAGGGAGCTCCTACGAGCAGTACTTC.

CDR3 sequence: CASSPGLYEELFF. Written as DNA, the CDR3 is TGTGCCAGCAGTCCAGGACTCTACGAAGAACTGTTTTTT. The chain carries TRBV7-8 and TRBJ1-4; no reliable D call. The CDR3 spans 13 residues. Trimming removed 6 bases at V and 12 bases at J, with 17 bases between. Germline V gene lookup returns CDR1 SGHVS and CDR2 FQNEAQ.

This clonotype was counted only a few times. This chain uses TRBV7-9 with TRBJ2-1, with TRBD2 identical over 7 bases. Germline lookup yields CDR1 SEHNR and CDR2 FQNEAQ (reference sequence). The CDR3 is 15 residues long. The V segment lost 0 bases and the J segment 6 bases; nucleotides outside the gene matches: 5. The CDR3 DNA reads TGTGCCAGCAGCTTAGCCGGGACTACCGCCAATGAGCAGTTCTTC. Translation: CASSLAGTTANEQFF.

The table lists this clonotype with many counts. The chain is built from TRBV4-1 and TRBJ2-3; D unresolved. The CDR3 length is 13 residues. Germline V gene data show CDR1 as MGHRA and CDR2 as YSYEKL. Trimming took off 1 base at V and 4 bases at J, with 6 bases between the two ends. This CDR3 is CASSQGVADTQYF. Written as DNA, the CDR3 is TGCGCCAGCAGCCAAGGGGTAGCAGATACGCAGTATTTT.

This clonotype appeared a few times. The chain recombines TRBV5-1 with TRBJ2-2; 9 bases map to TRBD1. Trimming at V came to 5 bases and at J to 7 bases, leaving 12 bases not matched to a gene. Germline lookup yields CDR1 SGHRS and CDR2 YFSETQ. The CDR3 is made up of 16 amino acids. The CDR3 DNA follows: TGCGCCAGCAGATCTCGAGGGACAGGGTTGAGCGGGGAGCTGTTTTTT. Its protein is CASRSRGTGLSGELFF.

This clonotype was recorded a few times. The chain carries TRBV7-8 and TRBJ2-1, with a weak D call TRBD2 (6 bases). The CDR3 runs 17 residues. Trimming took 4 bases from V and 0 from J, leaving 16 bases between them. The germline gives CDR1 SGHVS, CDR2 FQNEAQ. CDR3 in amino acids: CASSYSGLTSSYNEQFF. CDR3 nucleotide sequence: TGTGCCAGCAGCTATAGCGGACTGACCAGCTCCTACAATGAGCAGTTCTTC.

Remarks on this clonotype: This may arise from a read error, as a much more abundant clone is one base away. The rearrangement links TRBV5-1 to TRBJ2-1; D call uncertain. This CDR3 is 15 amino acids long. Deletions cut 2 bases from V and 7 bases from J, with 16 bases between. Germline V lookup: CDR1 SGHRS, CDR2 YFSETQ. For the CDR3, the DNA is TGCGCCAGCAGCTTAGAGGCGGAAGTTGGGAATGAGCAGTTCTTC. The encoded protein is CASSLEAEVGNEQFF.

This clonotype has more than one count but fewer than ten. The chain employs TRBV11-2 and TRBJ1-2; TRBD1 aligns across 9 bases. The CDR3 extends over 15 amino acids. Per the germline V gene, CDR1 is SGHAT and CDR2 is FQNNGV. V lost 5 bases, J lost 4 bases, and 8 bases stayed unmatched. In nucleotides, the CDR3 is TGTGCCAGCAGCCAAATGGGACAGGGATCCTATGGCTACACCTTC. The encoded protein is CASSQMGQGSYGYTF.

The chain joins TRBV6-1 to TRBJ2-2; the D gene is possibly TRBD1 (6 bases). Looked up from germline, CDR1 is MNHNS and CDR2 is SASEGT. The V and J ends lost 8 bases and 4 bases respectively, with 14 bases between them. The CDR3 extends over 14 amino acids. CDR3 DNA: TGTGCCAGCCGAATTTCACAGGGCACCGGGGAGCTGTTTTTT. As protein: CASRISQGTGELFF.

Many counts were recorded for this clonotype. This chain joins TRBV7-2 and TRBJ1-2; D is perhaps TRBD1 (5 bases). The length of the CDR3 is 14 residues. Trimming stripped 5 bases from V and 4 bases from J, with 14 bases between. Germline V gene lookup returns CDR1 SGHTA and CDR2 FQGNSA. The CDR3 spells CASSPVGGFYGYTF. The CDR3, as DNA: TGTGCCAGCAGCCCCGTTGGGGGGTTCTATGGCTACACCTTC.

The chain employs TRBV20-1 and TRBJ2-5; either TRBD1 or TRBD2 may fit D (6 bases each). This CDR3 spans 15 amino acids. Germline V lookup: CDR1 DFQATT, CDR2 SNEGSKA (reference sequence). V lost 1 base, J lost 9 bases, and 21 bases lay in between. Written as DNA, the CDR3 is TGCAGTGCTAGAGGGGAGTCCGTGCTCGGGGGCGCCCAGTACTTC. Amino acid sequence: CSARGESVLGGAQYF.

The chain links TRBV12-3 or TRBV12-4 to TRBJ2-3; D tentatively fits TRBD1 or TRBD2 (6 bases each). The CDR3 has 17 residues. Trimming stripped 8 bases from V and 0 bases from J, with 21 bases between. The CDR3 DNA follows: TGTGCCAGCGGATCTAGGGGGGCTCTATTAAGCACAGATACGCAGTATTTT. Encoded protein: CASGSRGALLSTDTQYF.

This clonotype appeared many times. The chain combines TRBV12-3 or TRBV12-4 with TRBJ2-1; TRBD2 matches at 10 bases. The CDR3 loop spans 16 amino acids. V lost 4 bases to trimming and J lost 3 bases; unmatched junction nucleotides: 6. CDR3 residues: CASSSSSGGNYNEQFF. The DNA for the CDR3 is TGTGCCAGCAGTTCTTCTAGCGGGGGAAACTACAATGAGCAGTTCTTC.